These 15 T cell receptor beta chains were all obtained from the same sample, sequenced in a study of blood T cell repertoires in COVID-19. The assay was immunoSEQ multiplex PCR, and TCRdb's table has in-frame clones only and misses some. The table shows a few hundred thousand clones, with 75% to 90% occurring only once. The sequencing input was peripheral blood. These receptors came from a woman aged 40 to 50 who had recovered from COVID-19.

The V gene is TRBV9, the J gene TRBJ2-2; no definite D call. The CDR3 runs to 14 residues. V was pared by 4 bases and J by 2 bases, with 9 bases between. Germline V gene data show CDR1 as SGDLS and CDR2 as YYNGEE. The CDR3 here is CASSPPGNTGELFF. CDR3 in DNA: TGTGCCAGCAGCCCCCCGGGTAACACCGGGGAGCTGTTTTTT.

V is TRBV9 and J is TRBJ1-3; no firm D call. This CDR3 region has 14 residues. The V gene lost 4 bases and the J gene lost 0 bases, with 8 bases spanning the gap. CDR1 is SGDLS and CDR2 is YYNGEE in the germline V gene. The CDR3 DNA reads as TGTGCCAGCAGCCTAGACATCTCTGGAAACACCATATATTTT. Translation gives CASSLDISGNTIYF.

The rearrangement links TRBV25-1 to TRBJ1-4, with TRBD1 matching 7 bases. V dropped 1 base and J dropped 0; count of bases not matched to a gene: 2. The germline V gene encodes CDR1 MGHDK and CDR2 SYGVNS. The CDR3 runs 16 residues. The CDR3 loop is CASSEWGTATNEKLFF. CDR3 nucleotides: TGTGCCAGCAGTGAATGGGGGACAGCAACTAATGAAAAACTGTTTTTT.

Notes on this clone: The sample contains more than one DNA sequence encoding this CDR3. The rearrangement uses TRBV18 and TRBJ1-1, with D hard to call. Germline assignment: CDR1 KGHSH and CDR2 LQKENI. The V end was cut by 6 bases, the J end by 2 bases, with 7 bases between. CDR3 length equals 12 residues. The DNA for the CDR3 is TGTGCCAGCTCCCCCAGTAACACTGAAGCTTTCTTT. The encoded protein is CASSPSNTEAFF.

This chain links TRBV4-1 with TRBJ2-7; 8 bases agree with TRBD2. The V gene end was trimmed by 2 bases and the J gene end by 2 bases; junction bases not matched to a gene: 20. This CDR3 has 20 residues. Looked up from germline, CDR1 is MGHRA and CDR2 is YSYEKL. The CDR3 sequence is CASSQFPPPPKRGRAYEQYF. The CDR3 coding sequence is TGCGCCAGCAGCCAATTTCCACCCCCGCCGAAGCGGGGGAGGGCCTACGAGCAGTACTTC.

This clone showed up just a few times. V is TRBV18 and J is TRBJ1-5; TRBD1 might be the D (6 bases). Germline V lookup: CDR1 KGHSH, CDR2 LQKENI. The CDR3 length is 21 residues. V dropped 5 bases and J dropped 0 bases, with 29 bases sitting between them. Here the CDR3 DNA reads TGTGCCAGCTCAAGCTGGAGGACAGTAGGTGGGAGAGTGGATAGCAATCAGCCCCAGCATTTT. Protein sequence: CASSSWRTVGGRVDSNQPQHF.

This chain links TRBV5-1 with TRBJ1-2, with no clear D. The CDR3 runs 12 residues. Trimming took off 4 bases at V and 10 bases at J, with 14 bases between the two ends. The germline gives CDR1 SGHRS, CDR2 YFSETQ. CDR3 nucleotide sequence: TGCGCCAGCAGCCGGGAGGGAGAAAACTACACCTTC. This codes for CASSREGENYTF.

CDR3 nucleotide sequence: TGCGCCAGCAGCACAGGACAGGGTGGCGAGCAGTACGTC. It translates to CASSTGQGGEQYV. The chain couples TRBV5-1 to TRBJ2-7; 8 bases match TRBD1. The CDR3 has 13 residues. Losses at the gene ends were 4 bases for V and 6 bases for J; bases not matched to a gene: 6. Germline loops: CDR1 SGHRS, CDR2 YFSETQ.

J is TRBJ1-2 and V is TRBV19; D not certain. CDR3 length: 15 amino acids. Germline CDR1 reads LNHDA; CDR2 reads SQIVND (reference sequence). V lost 2 bases to trimming and J lost 4 bases, with 14 bases between them. The CDR3 DNA is TGTGCCAGTAGTATATCCGCCACGCACAGCTATGGCTACACCTTC. Translating gives CASSISATHSYGYTF. The variable domain in full, completed from reference TRBV19 and TRBJ1-2, reads DGGITQSPKYLFRKEGQNVTLSCEQNLNHDAMYWYRQDPGQGLRLIYYSQIVNDFQKGDIAEGYSVSREKKESFPLTVTSAQKNPTAFYLCASSISATHSYGYTFGSGTRLTVV.

In its sample, this clone was seen a few times. The chain links TRBV4-3 to TRBJ2-3; the match to TRBD2 covers 14 bases. The V gene's germline CDR1 is LGHNA and CDR2 YSLEER. The CDR3 is 17 amino acids. With V trimmed by 0 bases and J by 4 bases, 3 bases remained unmatched. The CDR3 DNA reads as TGCGCCAGCAGCCAAGAAGGGGGACTAGCGGGAGCAGATACGCAGTATTTT. Residues: CASSQEGGLAGADTQYF.

The V call is TRBV11-3, the J call TRBJ2-1; a possible D gene is TRBD2 (6 bases). Germline lookup yields CDR1 SGHNT and CDR2 YENEEA. The CDR3 length is 16 residues. V lost 5 bases and J 2 bases, leaving 16 bases between the germline ends. The CDR3 DNA follows: TGTGCCAGCAGCCCCCCCGCCGGGGGAACCTACAATGAGCAGTTCTTC. Its translation is CASSPPAGGTYNEQFF.

The V and J genes are TRBV6-5 and TRBJ1-1; D is ambiguous. Germline-derived CDR1 and CDR2 are MNHEY and SVGAGI. The CDR3 runs 13 residues. Between the trimmed V and J ends, which lost 8 bases and 1 base, there was a span of 11 bases. CDR3 sequence (DNA): TGTGCCAGCGGATTCGGGAAGAACACTGAAGCTTTCTTT. Translated: CASGFGKNTEAFF.

The gene calls are TRBV19 and TRBJ2-1; TRBD2 might be the D (5 bases). The CDR3 loop spans 14 amino acids. Per the germline V gene, CDR1 is LNHDA and CDR2 is SQIVND (reference sequence). V gave up 1 base and J gave up 8 bases, with 12 bases separating them. The CDR3 loop reads CASSIVRGNYEQFF. CDR3 in DNA: TGTGCCAGTAGTATAGTTCGGGGTAACTATGAGCAGTTCTTC.

This clone has only a few counts. The V gene is TRBV2, the J gene TRBJ2-7, with TRBD1 matching 12 bases. The CDR3 runs to 14 residues. CDR1 is SNHLY, CDR2 FYNNEI, per germline. V trimming: 6 bases; J trimming: 3 bases; junction bases outside the gene matches: 3. The CDR3 loop is CASRGTGGVYEQYF. In nucleotides, the CDR3 is TGTGCCAGCAGAGGGACAGGGGGCGTCTACGAGCAGTACTTC.

This chain uses TRBV9 with TRBJ2-3, with D tentatively TRBD1 (5 bases). V lost 1 base to trimming and J lost 7 bases, with 16 bases between them. The V gene's germline CDR1 is SGDLS and CDR2 YYNGEE. The CDR3 has 15 residues. The DNA of the CDR3 is TGTGCCAGCAGCGTATCAGGGCTAGAGATGCATACGCAGTATTTT. Residues: CASSVSGLEMHTQYF.